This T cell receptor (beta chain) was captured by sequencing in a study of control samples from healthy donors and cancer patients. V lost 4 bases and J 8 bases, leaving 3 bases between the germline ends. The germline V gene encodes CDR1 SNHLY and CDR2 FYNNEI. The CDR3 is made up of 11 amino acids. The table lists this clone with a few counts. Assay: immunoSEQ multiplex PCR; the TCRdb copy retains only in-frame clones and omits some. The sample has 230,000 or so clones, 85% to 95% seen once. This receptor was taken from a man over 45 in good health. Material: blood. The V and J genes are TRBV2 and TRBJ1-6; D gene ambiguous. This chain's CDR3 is CASSVDSPLHF. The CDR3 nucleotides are TGTGCCAGCAGTGTAGATTCACCCCTCCACTTT.